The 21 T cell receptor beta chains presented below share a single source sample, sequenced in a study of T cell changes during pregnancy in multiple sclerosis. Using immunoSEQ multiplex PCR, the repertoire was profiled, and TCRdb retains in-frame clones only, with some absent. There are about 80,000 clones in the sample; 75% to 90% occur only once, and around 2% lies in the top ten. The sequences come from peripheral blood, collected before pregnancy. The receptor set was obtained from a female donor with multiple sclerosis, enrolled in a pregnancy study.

CDR3: CASSPNALADNEQFF. The CDR3 bases are TGCGCCAGCAGCCCTAACGCTCTAGCGGACAATGAGCAGTTCTTC. J is TRBJ2-1 and V is TRBV5-1; 7 positions match TRBD2. This CDR3 comprises 15 residues. Germline values: CDR1 SGHRS, CDR2 YFSETQ. V lost 4 bases to trimming and J lost 5 bases; unmatched junction nucleotides: 9.

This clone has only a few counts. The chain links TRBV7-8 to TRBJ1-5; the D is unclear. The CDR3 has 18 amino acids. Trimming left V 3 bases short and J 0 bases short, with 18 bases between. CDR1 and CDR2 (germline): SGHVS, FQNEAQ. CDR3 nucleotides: TGTGCCAGCAGCTTCCGCCAGCGGGCAGCATATAGCAATCAGCCCCAGCATTTT. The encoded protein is CASSFRQRAAYSNQPQHF.

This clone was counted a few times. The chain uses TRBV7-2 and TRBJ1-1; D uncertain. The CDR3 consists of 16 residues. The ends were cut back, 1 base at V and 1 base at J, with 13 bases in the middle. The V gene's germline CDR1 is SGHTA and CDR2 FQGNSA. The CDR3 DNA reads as TGTGCCAGCAGCTTAGTCTTCCGCGGGGAGAACACTGAAGCTTTCTTT. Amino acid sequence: CASSLVFRGENTEAFF.

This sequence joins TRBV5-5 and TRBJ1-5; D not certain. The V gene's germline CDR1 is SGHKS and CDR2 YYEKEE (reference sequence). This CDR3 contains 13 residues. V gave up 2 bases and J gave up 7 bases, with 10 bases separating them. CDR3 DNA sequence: TGTGCCAGCAGCTTCCGAGGAGGCCAGCCCCAGCATTTT. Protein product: CASSFRGGQPQHF.

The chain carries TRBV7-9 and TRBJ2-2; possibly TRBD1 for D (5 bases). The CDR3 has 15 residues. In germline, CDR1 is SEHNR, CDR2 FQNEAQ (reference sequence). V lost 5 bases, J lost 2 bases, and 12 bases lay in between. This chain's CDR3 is CASSPWTTNTGELFF. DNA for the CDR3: TGTGCCAGCAGCCCCTGGACAACAAACACCGGGGAGCTGTTTTTT.

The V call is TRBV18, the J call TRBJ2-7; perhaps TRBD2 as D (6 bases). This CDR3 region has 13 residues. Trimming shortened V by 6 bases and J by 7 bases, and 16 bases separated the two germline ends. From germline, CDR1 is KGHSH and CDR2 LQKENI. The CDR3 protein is CASSPDSAGEQYF. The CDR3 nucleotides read TGTGCCAGCTCCCCCGATTCGGCGGGAGAGCAGTACTTC.

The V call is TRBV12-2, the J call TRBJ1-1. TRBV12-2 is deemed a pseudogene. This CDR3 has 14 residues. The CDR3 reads CASRCDGRAPEAFF. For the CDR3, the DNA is TGTGCAAGTCGCTGTGATGGGCGGGCCCCTGAAGCTTTCTTT.

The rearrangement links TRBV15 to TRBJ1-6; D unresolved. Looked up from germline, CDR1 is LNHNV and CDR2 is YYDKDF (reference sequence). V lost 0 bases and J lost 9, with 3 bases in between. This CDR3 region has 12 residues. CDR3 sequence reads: CATSRDLSPLHF. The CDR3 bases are TGTGCCACCAGCAGAGATCTTTCACCCCTCCACTTT.

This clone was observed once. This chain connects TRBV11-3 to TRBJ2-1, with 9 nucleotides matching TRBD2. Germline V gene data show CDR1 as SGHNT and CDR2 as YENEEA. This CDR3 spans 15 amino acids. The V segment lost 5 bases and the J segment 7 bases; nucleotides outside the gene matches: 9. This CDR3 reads CASSRRAGGLNEQFF. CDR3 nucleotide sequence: TGTGCCAGCAGCCGACGAGCGGGGGGATTAAATGAGCAGTTCTTC.

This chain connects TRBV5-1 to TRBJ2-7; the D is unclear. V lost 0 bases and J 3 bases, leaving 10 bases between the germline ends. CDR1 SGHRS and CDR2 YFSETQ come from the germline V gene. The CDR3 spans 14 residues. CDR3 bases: TGCGCCAGCAGCTTGGGGTCACAGCTCTACGAGCAGTACTTC. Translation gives CASSLGSQLYEQYF.

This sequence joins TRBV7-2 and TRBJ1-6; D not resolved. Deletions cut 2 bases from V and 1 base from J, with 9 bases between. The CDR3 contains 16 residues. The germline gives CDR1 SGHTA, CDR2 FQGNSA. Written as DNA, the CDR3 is TGTGCCAGCAGCTTAAGTGAGGGTTCCTATAATTCACCCCTCCACTTT. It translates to CASSLSEGSYNSPLHF.

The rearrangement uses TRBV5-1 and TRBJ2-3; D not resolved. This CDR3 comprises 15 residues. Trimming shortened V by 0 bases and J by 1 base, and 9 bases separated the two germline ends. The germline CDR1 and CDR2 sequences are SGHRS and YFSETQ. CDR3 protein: CASSLVIRGTDTQYF. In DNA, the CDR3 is TGCGCCAGCAGCTTGGTGATCCGAGGCACAGATACGCAGTATTTT.

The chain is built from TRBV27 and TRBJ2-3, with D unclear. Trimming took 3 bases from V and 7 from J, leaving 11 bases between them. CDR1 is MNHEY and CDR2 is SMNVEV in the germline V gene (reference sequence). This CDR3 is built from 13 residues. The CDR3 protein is CASSFLLDHTQYF. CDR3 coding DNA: TGTGCCAGCAGTTTCCTCTTAGATCATACGCAGTATTTT.

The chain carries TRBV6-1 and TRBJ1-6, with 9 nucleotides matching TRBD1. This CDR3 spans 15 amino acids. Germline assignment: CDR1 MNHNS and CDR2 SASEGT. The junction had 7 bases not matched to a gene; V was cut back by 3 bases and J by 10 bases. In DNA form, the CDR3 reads TGTGCCAGCAGTGACACCGGGACAGGGTGGTCACCCCTCCACTTT. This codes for CASSDTGTGWSPLHF.

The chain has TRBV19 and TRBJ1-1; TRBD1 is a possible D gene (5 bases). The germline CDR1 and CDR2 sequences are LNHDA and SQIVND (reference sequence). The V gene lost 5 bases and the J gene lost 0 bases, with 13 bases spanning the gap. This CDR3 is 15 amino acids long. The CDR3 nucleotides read TGTGCCAGTAGTGGAAACAGGAGAGTGAACACTGAAGCTTTCTTT. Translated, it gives CASSGNRRVNTEAFF.

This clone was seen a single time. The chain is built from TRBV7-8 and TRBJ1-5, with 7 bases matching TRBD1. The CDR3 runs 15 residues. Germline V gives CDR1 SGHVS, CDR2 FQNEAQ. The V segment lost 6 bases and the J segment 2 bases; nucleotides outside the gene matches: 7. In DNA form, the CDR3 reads TGTGCCAGCAGATCCGGACAGGCAGGCAATCAGCCCCAGCATTTT. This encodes CASRSGQAGNQPQHF.

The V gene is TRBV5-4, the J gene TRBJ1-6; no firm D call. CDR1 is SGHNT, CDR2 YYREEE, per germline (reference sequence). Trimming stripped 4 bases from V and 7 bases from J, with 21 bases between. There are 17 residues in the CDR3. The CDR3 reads CASSILGVIGGNSPLHF. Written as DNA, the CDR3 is TGTGCCAGCAGCATTTTGGGTGTCATCGGAGGGAATTCACCCCTCCACTTT. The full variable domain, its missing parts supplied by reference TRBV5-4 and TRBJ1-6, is ETGVTQSPTHLIKTRGQQVTLRCSSQSGHNTVSWYQQALGQGPQFIFQYYREEENGRGNFPPRFSGLQFPNYSSELNVNALELDDSALYLCASSILGVIGGNSPLHFGNGTRLTVT.

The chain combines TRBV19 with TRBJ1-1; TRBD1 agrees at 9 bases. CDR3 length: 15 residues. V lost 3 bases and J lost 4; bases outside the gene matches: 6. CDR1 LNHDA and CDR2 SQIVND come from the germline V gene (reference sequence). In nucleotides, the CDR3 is TGTGCCAGTAGTATCAGACAGGGGGTGGTCACTGAAGCTTTCTTT. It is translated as CASSIRQGVVTEAFF.

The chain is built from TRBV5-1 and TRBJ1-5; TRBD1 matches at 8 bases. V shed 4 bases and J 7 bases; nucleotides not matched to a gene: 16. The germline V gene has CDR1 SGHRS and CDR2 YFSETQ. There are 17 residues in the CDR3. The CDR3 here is CASSLKPYGQGGQPQHF. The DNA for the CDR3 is TGCGCCAGCAGCCTAAAGCCCTATGGACAGGGAGGCCAGCCCCAGCATTTT. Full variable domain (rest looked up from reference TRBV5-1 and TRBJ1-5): KAGVTQTPRYLIKTRGQQVTLSCSPISGHRSVSWYQQTPGQGLQFLFEYFSETQRNKGNFPGRFSGRQFSNSRSEMNVSTLELGDSALYLCASSLKPYGQGGQPQHFGDGTRLSIL.

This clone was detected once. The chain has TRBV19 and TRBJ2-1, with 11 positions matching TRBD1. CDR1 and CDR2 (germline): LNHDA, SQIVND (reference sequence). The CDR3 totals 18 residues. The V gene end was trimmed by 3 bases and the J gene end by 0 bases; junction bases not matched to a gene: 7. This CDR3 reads CASSMRPGQGGSYNEQFF. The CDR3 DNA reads TGTGCCAGTAGTATGAGACCGGGACAGGGGGGCTCCTACAATGAGCAGTTCTTC.

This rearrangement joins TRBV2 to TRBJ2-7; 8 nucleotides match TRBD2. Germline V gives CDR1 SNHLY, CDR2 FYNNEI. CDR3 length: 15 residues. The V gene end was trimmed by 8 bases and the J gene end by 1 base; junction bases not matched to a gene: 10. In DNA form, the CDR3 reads TGTGCCAGCTGCCGGGGGGGCGGCCTATCCTACGAGCAGTACTTC. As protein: CASCRGGGLSYEQYF.